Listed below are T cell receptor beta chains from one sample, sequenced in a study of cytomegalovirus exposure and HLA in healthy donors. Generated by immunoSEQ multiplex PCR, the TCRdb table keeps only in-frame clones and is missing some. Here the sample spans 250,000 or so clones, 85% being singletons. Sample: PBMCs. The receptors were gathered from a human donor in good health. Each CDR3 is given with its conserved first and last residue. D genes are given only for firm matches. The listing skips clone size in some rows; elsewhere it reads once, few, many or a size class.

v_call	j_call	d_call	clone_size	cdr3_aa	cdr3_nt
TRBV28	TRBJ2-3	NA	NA	CASSSIRDNTDTQYF	TGTGCCAGCAGTTCGATCCGGGACAACACAGATACGCAGTATTTT
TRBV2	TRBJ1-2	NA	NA	CASSPDSPDYGYTF	TGTGCCAGCTCCCCGGACAGTCCTGACTATGGCTACACCTTC
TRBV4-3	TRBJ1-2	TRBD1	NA	CASSQDPDRGDGYTF	TGCGCCAGCAGCCAAGACCCTGACAGGGGCGATGGCTACACCTTC
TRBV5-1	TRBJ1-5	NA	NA	CASSFSGDGNQPQHF	TGCGCCAGCAGCTTTTCAGGGGATGGCAATCAGCCCCAGCATTTT
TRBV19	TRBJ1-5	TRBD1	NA	CASSRQGKSNQPQHF	TGTGCCAGTAGTAGACAGGGAAAGAGCAATCAGCCCCAGCATTTT
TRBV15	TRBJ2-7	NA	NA	CATSRIRETQYF	TGTGCCACCAGCAGGATAAGAGAAACCCAGTACTTC
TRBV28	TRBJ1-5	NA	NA	CASAILDIANQPQHF	TGTGCCAGCGCGATTTTAGATATAGCAAATCAGCCCCAGCATTTT
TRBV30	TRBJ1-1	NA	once	CAWSVPGQNTEAFF	TGTGCCTGGAGTGTACCGGGACAGAACACTGAAGCTTTCTTT
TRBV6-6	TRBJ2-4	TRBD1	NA	CASSSKTGIWDIQYF	TGTGCCAGCAGTTCCAAGACAGGGATATGGGACATTCAGTACTTC
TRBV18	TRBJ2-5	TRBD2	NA	CASSPVAGGGETQYF	TGTGCCAGCTCACCAGTAGCGGGAGGGGGCGAGACCCAGTACTTC
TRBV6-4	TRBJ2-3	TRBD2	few	CASSPAGGPRGTDTQYF	TGTGCCAGCAGTCCAGCGGGGGGGCCGAGGGGAACAGATACGCAGTATTTT
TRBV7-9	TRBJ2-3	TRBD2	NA	CASSSGLAGGRDTQYF	TGTGCCAGCAGCTCAGGACTAGCGGGAGGGAGAGATACGCAGTATTTT
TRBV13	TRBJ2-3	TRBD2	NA	CASSYRRGVNTDTQYF	TGTGCCAGCAGTTACCGCCGGGGGGTCAATACAGATACGCAGTATTTT
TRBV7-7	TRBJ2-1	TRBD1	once	CASSTTGANEQFF	TGTGCTAGCAGCACCACAGGGGCAAATGAGCAGTTCTTC
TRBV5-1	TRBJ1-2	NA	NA	CASSLAGDYGYTF	TGCGCCAGCAGCTTGGCAGGGGACTATGGCTACACCTTC
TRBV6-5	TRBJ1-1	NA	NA	CASRLLDSLNTEAFF	TGTGCCAGCAGACTTCTCGACAGCCTGAACACTGAAGCTTTCTTT
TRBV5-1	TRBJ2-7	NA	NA	CASSLGWSGPYEQYF	TGCGCCAGCAGCTTGGGCTGGTCTGGGCCCTACGAGCAGTACTTC
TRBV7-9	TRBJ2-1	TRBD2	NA	CASSPPGLAGNEQFF	TGTGCCAGCAGCCCTCCGGGACTAGCGGGGAATGAGCAGTTCTTC
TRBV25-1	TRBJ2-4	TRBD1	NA	CASRGQGKKNIQYF	TGTGCCAGCAGGGGACAGGGAAAAAAAAACATTCAGTACTTC
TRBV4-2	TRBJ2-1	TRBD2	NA	CASSRSVAGVDEQFF	TGTGCCAGCAGCCGATCGGTAGCGGGAGTTGATGAGCAGTTCTTC
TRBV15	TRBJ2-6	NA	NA	CATSRVVQGFSGANVLTF	TGTGCCACCAGCAGAGTAGTACAGGGATTTTCTGGGGCCAACGTCCTGACTTTC
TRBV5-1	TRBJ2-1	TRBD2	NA	CASSARLASEQFF	TGCGCCAGCAGCGCCAGACTAGCGAGTGAGCAGTTCTTC
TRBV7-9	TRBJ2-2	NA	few	CASSLDPTGELFF	TGTGCCAGCAGCTTAGATCCGACCGGGGAGCTGTTTTTT
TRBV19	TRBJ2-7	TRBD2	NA	CASSIARAASGTSYEQYF	TGTGCCAGTAGTATAGCTCGGGCGGCTAGCGGGACTTCTTACGAGCAGTACTTC
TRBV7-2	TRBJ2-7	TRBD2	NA	CASRLIAGGPGEQYF	TGTGCCAGCAGGCTTATAGCGGGAGGGCCTGGGGAGCAGTACTTC
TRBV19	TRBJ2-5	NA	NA	CASSRQEQETQYF	TGTGCCAGTAGTCGACAGGAGCAAGAGACCCAGTACTTC
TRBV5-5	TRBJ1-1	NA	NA	CASSLDRTSVSHTEAFF	TGTGCCAGCAGCTTGGATCGCACAAGCGTATCTCACACTGAAGCTTTCTTT
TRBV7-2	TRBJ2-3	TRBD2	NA	CASSLAPFAGVGTDTQYF	TGTGCCAGCAGCTTAGCTCCCTTTGCGGGAGTTGGTACAGATACGCAGTATTTT
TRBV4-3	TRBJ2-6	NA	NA	CASSQVLGTHNRANVLTF	TGCGCCAGCAGCCAAGTTTTGGGGACACATAACAGGGCCAACGTCCTGACTTTC
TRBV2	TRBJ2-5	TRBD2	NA	CASVSGRAGETQYF	TGTGCCAGCGTTAGCGGGAGGGCCGGGGAGACCCAGTACTTC
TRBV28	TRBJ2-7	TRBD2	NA	CASSFPGGTYEQYF	TGTGCCAGCAGTTTTCCGGGAGGGACCTACGAGCAGTACTTC
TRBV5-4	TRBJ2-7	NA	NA	CASSLEGSASSYEQYF	TGTGCCAGCAGCTTGGAGGGTAGCGCCAGCTCCTACGAGCAGTACTTC
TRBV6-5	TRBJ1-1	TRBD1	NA	CASSYRQGRNTEAFF	TGTGCCAGCAGTTACAGACAGGGCCGGAACACTGAAGCTTTCTTT
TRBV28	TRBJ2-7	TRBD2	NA	CASSYLAGVSYEQYF	TGTGCCAGCAGTTACCTAGCGGGAGTCTCCTACGAGCAGTACTTC
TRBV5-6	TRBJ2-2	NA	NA	CASSPGTGELFF	TGTGCCAGCAGCCCAGGGACCGGGGAGCTGTTTTTT
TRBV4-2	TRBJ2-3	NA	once	CASSQGGRSTQYF	TGTGCCAGCAGCCAAGGGGGGCGATCCACGCAGTATTTT
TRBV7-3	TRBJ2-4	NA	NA	CASSPLATAKNIQYF	TGTGCCAGCAGCCCGCTAGCGACGGCCAAAAACATTCAGTACTTC